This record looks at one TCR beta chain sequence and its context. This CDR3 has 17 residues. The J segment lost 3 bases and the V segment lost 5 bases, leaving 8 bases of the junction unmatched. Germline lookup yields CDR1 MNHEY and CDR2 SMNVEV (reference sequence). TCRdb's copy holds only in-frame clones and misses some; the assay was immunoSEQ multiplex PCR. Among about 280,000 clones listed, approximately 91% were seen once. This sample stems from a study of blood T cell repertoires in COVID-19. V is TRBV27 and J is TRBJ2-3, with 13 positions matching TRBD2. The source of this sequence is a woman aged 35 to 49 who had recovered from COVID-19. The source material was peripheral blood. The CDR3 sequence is CASSPPGLAGSTDTQYF. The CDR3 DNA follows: TGTGCCAGCAGTCCGCCGGGACTAGCGGGAAGTACAGATACGCAGTATTTT.